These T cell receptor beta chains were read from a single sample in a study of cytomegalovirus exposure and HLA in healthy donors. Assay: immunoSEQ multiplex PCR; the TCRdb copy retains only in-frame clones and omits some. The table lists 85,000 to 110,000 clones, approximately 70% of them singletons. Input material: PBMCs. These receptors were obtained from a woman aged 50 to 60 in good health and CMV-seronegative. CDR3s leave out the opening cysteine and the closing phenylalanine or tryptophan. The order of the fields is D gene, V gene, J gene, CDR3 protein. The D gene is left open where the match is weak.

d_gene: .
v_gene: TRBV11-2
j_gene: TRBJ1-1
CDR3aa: ASTLLQGFEAF

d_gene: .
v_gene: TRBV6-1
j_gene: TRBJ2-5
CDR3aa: ASRPDPGSETQY

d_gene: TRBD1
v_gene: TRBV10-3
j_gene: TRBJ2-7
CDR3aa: AISDLTGSIHEQY

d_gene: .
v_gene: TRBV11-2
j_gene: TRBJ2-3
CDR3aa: ASKLGHQDDTQY

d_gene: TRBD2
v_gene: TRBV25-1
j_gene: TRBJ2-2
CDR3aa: ASSDPSGGAGTGELF

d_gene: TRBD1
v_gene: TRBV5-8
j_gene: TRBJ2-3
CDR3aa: ASSFRTGLGTDTQY

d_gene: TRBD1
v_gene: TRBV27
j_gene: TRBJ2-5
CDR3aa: ASSFTGDGETQY

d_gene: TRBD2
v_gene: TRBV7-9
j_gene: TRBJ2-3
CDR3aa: ASSGAGGEGDTQY

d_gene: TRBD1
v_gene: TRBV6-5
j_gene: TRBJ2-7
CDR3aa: ASSYSTPGQGGEQY

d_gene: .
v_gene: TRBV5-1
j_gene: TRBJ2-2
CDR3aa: ASSITGLAVTGELF

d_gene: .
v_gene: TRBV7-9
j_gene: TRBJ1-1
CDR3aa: ASSPRARSPEAF

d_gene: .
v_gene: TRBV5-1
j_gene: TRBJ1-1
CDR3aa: ASSFVGNRDTEAS

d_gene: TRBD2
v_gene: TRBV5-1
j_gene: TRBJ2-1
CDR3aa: ASSFGTSRIDEQF

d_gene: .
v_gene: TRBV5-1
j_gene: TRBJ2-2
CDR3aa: ASSLFEGNTGELF

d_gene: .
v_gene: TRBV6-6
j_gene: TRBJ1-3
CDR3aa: ASSYYQSSSGNTIY

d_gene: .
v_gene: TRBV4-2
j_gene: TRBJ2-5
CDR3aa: ASSQDIRGRETQY

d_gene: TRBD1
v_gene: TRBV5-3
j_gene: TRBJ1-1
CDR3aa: ARSLLPEGGPPGGNTEAF

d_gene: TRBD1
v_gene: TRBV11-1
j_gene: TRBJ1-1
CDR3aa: ASRRTGRAF